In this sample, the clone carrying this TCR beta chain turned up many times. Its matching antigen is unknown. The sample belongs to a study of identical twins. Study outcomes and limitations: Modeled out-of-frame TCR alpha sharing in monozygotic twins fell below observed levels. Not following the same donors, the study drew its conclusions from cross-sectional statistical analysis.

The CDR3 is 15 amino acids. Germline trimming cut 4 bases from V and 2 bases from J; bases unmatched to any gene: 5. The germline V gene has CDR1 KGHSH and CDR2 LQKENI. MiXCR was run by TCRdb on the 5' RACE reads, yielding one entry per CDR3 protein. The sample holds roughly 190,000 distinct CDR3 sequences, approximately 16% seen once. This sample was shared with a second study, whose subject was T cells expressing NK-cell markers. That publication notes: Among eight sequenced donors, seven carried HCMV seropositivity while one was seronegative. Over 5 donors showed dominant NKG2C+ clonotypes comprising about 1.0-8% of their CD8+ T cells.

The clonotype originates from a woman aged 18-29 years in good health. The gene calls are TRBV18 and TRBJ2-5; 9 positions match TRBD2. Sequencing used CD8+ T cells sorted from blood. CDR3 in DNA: TGTGCCAGCTCACGGCCGGGACTAGCACAAGAGACCCAGTACTTC. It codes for CASSRPGLAQETQYF.